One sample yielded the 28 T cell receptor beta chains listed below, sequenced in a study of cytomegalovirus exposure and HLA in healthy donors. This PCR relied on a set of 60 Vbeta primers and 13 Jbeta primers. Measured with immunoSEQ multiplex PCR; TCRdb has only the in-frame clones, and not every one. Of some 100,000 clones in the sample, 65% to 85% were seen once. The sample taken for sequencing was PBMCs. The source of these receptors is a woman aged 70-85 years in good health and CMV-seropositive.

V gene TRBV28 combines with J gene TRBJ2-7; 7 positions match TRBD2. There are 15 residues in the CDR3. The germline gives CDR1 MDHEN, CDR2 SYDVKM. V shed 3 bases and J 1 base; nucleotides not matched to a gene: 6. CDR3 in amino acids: CASSLAGVRSYEQYF. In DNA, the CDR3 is TGTGCCAGCAGTTTGGCGGGAGTAAGGTCCTACGAGCAGTACTTC. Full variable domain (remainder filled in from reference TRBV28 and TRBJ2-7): DVKVTQSSRYLVKRTGEKVFLECVQDMDHENMFWYRQDPGLGLRLIYFSYDVKMKEKGDIPEGYSVSREKKERFSLILESASTNQTSMYLCASSLAGVRSYEQYFGPGTRLTVT.

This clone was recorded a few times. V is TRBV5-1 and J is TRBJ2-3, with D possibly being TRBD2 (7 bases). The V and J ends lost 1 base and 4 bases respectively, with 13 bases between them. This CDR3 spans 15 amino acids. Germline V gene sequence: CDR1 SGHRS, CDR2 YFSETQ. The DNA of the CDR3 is TGCGCCAGCAGCTTGCGACAGGCGGGAGCAGATACGCAGTATTTT. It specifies CASSLRQAGADTQYF.

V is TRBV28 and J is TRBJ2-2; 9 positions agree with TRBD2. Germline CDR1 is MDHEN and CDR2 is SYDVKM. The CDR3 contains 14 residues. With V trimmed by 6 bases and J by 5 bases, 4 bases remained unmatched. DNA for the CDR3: TGTGCCAGCAGAGCTAGCGGGACTACCGGGGAGCTGTTTTTT. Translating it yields CASRASGTTGELFF.

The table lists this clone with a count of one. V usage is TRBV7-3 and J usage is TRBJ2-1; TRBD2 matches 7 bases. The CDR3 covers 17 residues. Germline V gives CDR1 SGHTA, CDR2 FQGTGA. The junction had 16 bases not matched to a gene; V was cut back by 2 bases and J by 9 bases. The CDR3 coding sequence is TGTGCCAGCAGCTTATTCGGCTCAGCGGGGCGGTACGGTGAGCAGTTCTTC. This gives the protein CASSLFGSAGRYGEQFF.

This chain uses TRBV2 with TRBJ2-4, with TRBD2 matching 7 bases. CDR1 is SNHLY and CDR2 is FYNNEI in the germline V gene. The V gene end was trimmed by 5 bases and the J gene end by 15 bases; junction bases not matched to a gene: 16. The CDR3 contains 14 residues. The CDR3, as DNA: TGTGCCAGCAGTTCCGGGACTACTCGCTACCAGGGGTACTTC. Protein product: CASSSGTTRYQGYF. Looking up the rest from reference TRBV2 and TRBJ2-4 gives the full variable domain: EPEVTQTPSHQVTQMGQEVILRCVPISNHLYFYWYRQILGQKVEFLVSFYNNEISEKSEIFDDQFSVERPDGSNFTLKIRSTKLEDSAMYFCASSSGTTRYQGYFGAGTRLSVL.

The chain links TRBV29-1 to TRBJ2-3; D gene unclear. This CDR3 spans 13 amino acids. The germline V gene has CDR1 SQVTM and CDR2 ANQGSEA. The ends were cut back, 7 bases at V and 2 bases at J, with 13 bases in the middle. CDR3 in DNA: TGCAGCGCCTTGTGGCCCTTCACAGATACGCAGTATTTT. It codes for CSALWPFTDTQYF.

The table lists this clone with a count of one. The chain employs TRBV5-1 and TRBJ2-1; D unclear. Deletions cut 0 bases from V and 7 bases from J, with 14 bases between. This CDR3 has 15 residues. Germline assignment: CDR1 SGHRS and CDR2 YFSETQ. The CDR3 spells CASSLDGGAGNEQFF. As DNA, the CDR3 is TGCGCCAGCAGCTTGGATGGCGGAGCTGGGAATGAGCAGTTCTTC.

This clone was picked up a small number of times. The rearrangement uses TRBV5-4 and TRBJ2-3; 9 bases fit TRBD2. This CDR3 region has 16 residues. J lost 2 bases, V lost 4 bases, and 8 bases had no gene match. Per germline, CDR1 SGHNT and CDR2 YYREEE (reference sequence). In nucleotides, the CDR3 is TGTGCCAGCAGCCGACAGACTAGCGGTCTCACAGATACGCAGTATTTT. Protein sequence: CASSRQTSGLTDTQYF.

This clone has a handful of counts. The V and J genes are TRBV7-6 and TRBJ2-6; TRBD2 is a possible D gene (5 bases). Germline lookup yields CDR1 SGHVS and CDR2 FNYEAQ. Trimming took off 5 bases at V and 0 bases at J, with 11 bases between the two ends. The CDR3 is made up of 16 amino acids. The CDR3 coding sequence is TGTGCCAGCAGCCCGCAAGCGGTCTCTGGGGCCAACGTCCTGACTTTC. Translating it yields CASSPQAVSGANVLTF.

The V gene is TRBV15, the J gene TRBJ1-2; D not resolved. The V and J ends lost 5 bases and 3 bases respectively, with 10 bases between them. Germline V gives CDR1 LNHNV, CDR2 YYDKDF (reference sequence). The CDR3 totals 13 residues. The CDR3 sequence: CATSHDGDYGYTF. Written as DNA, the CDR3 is TGTGCCACCAGCCATGACGGAGACTATGGCTACACCTTC.

CDR3 DNA: TGTGCCAGCAGCGCAGGGTTTGCGCAGTACTTC. This encodes CASSAGFAQYF. The chain recombines TRBV11-2 with TRBJ2-7; tentatively, D is TRBD1 (5 bases). The length of the CDR3 is 11 residues. With 5 bases removed from V and 9 bases from J, the gap between germline ends came to 11 bases. Germline V gene lookup returns CDR1 SGHAT and CDR2 FQNNGV.

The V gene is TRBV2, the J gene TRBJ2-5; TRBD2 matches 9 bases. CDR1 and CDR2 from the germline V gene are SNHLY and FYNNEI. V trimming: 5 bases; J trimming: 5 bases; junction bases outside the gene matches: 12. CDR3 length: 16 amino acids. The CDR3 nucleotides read TGTGCCAGCAGTACTGGCGGGGGGGCCTGGGGGGAGACCCAGTACTTC. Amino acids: CASSTGGGAWGETQYF.

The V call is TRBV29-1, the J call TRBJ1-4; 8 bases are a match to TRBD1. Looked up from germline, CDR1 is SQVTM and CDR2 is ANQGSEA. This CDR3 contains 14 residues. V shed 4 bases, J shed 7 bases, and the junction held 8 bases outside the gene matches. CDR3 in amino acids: CSVGPGTGGEKLFF. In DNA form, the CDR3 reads TGCAGCGTTGGACCCGGGACAGGCGGTGAAAAACTGTTTTTT.

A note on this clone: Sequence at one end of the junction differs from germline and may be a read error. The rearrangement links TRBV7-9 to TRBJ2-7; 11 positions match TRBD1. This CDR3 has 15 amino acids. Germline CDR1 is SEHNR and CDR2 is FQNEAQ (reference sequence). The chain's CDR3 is CANSLGGQGANEQYF. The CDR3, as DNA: TGTGCCAACAGCTTAGGTGGACAGGGGGCCAACGAGCAGTACTTC.

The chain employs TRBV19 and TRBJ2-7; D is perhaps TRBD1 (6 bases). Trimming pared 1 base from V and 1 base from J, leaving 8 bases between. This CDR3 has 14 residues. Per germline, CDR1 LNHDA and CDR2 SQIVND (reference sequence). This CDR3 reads CASSIVTGSYEQYF. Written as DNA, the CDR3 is TGTGCCAGTAGTATAGTGACAGGATCCTACGAGCAGTACTTC. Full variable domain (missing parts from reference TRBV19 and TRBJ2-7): DGGITQSPKYLFRKEGQNVTLSCEQNLNHDAMYWYRQDPGQGLRLIYYSQIVNDFQKGDIAEGYSVSREKKESFPLTVTSAQKNPTAFYLCASSIVTGSYEQYFGPGTRLTVT.

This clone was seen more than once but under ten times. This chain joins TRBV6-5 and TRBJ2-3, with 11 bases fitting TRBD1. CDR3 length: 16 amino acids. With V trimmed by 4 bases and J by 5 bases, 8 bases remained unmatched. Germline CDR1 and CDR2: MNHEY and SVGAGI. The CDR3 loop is CASSSRTGGLVDTQYF. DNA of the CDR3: TGTGCCAGCAGTTCCCGGACAGGGGGCTTGGTAGATACGCAGTATTTT.

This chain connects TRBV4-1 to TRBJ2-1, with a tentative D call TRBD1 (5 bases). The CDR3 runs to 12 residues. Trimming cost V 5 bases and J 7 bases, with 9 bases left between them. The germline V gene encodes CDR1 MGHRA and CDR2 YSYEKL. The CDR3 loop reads CASSASGNEQFF. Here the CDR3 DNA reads TGCGCCAGCAGCGCCTCAGGGAATGAGCAGTTCTTC.

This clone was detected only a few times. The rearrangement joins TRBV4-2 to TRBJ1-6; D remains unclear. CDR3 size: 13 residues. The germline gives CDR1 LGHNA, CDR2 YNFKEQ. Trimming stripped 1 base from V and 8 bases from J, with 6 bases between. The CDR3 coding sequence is TGTGCCAGCAGCCAAGGCGGCGATTCACCCCTCCACTTT. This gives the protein CASSQGGDSPLHF.

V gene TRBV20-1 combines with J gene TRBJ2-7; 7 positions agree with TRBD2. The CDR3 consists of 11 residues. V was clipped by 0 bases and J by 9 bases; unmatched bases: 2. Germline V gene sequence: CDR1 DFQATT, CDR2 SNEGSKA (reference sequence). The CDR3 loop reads CSARDRGRQYF. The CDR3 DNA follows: TGCAGTGCTAGAGATCGCGGGAGGCAGTACTTC.

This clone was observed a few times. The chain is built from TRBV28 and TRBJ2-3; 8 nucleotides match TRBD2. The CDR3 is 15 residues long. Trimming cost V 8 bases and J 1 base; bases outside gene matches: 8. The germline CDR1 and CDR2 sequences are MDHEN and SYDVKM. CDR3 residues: CASSDGGGRTDTQYF. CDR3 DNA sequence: TGTGCCAGCTCTGACGGGGGGGGCCGCACAGATACGCAGTATTTT.

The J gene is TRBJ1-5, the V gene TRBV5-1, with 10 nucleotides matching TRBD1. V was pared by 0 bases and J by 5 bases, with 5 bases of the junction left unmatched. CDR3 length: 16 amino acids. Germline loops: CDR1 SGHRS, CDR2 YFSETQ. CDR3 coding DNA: TGCGCCAGCAGCTTGGAACCGACAGGGGGCGATCAGCCCCAGCATTTT. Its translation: CASSLEPTGGDQPQHF.

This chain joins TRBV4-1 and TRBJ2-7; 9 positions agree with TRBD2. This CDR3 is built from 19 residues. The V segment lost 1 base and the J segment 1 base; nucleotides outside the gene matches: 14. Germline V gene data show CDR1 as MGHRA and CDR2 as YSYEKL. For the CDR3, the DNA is TGCGCCAGCAGCCAAGGTCGGTTAGCGGGGGCGAGGGGATCCTACGAGCAGTACTTC. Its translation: CASSQGRLAGARGSYEQYF.

Written as DNA, the CDR3 is TGCGCCAGCAGCTACTTAGGACTAGCGGGGAGCTCCTACGAGCAGTACTTC. Translation gives CASSYLGLAGSSYEQYF. The chain joins TRBV5-1 to TRBJ2-7; 12 positions agree with TRBD2. CDR1 is SGHRS, CDR2 YFSETQ, per germline. V dropped 3 bases and J dropped 0; count of bases not matched to a gene: 7. This CDR3 is built from 17 residues.

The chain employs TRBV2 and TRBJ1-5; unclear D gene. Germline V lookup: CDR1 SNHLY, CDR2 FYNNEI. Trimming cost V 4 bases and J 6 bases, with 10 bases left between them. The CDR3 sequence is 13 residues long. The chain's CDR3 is CASSGRVSQPQHF. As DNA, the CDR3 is TGTGCCAGCAGTGGGAGGGTTAGTCAGCCCCAGCATTTT.

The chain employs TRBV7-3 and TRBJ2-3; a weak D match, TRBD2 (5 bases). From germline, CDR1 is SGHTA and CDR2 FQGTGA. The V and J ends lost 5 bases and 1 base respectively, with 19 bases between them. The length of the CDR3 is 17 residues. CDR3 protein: CASSPVGRKRGTDTQYF. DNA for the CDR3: TGTGCCAGCAGCCCCGTCGGCCGAAAGAGGGGCACAGATACGCAGTATTTT.

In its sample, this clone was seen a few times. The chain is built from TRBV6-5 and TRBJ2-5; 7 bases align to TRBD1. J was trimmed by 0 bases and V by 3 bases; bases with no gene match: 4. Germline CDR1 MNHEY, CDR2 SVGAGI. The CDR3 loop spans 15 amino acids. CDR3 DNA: TGTGCCAGCAGTTATTACAGGGGTTACCAAGAGACCCAGTACTTC. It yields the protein CASSYYRGYQETQYF.

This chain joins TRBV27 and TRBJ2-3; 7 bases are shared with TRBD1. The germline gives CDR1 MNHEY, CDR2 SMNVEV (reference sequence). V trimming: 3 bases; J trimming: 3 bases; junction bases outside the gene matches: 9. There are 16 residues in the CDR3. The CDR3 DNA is TGTGCCAGCAGTTTCGGACAGGTCGGAAATACAGATACGCAGTATTTT. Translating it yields CASSFGQVGNTDTQYF.

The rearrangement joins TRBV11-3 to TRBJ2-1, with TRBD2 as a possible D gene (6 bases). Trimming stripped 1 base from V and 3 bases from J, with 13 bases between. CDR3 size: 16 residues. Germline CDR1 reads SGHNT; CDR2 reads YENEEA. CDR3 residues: CASSLGGEVRYNEQFF. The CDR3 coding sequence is TGTGCCAGCAGCTTAGGGGGGGAAGTCCGCTACAATGAGCAGTTCTTC.